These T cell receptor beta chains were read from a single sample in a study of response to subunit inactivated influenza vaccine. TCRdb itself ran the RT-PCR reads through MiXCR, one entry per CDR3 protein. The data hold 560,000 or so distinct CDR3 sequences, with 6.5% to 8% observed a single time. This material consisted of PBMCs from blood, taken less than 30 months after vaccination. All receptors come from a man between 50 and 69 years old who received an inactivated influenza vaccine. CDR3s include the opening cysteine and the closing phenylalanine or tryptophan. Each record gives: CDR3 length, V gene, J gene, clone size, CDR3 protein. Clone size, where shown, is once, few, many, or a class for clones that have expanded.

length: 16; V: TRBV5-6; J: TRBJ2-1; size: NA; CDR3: CASSLNAYYSYNEQFF
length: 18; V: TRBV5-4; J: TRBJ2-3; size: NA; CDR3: CASSFPTSGGTVTDTQYF
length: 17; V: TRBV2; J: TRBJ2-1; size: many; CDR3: CASSGGPTSGAYNEQFF
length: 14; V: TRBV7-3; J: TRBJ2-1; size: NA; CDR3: CASRLGAGVGEQFF
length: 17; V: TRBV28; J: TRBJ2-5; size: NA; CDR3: CASSSLSGRELHETQYF
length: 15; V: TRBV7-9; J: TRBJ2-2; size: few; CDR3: CASSLVTGATGELFF
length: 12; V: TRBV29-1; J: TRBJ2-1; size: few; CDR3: CSVGAGLEEQFF
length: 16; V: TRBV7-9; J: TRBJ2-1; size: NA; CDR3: CASSSNPGTSFSEQFF
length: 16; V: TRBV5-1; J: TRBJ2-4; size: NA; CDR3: CASSSTGTLAKNIQYF
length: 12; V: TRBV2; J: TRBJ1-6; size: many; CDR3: CASSPRGRTLHF
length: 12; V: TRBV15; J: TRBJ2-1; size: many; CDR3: CATSRLYDEQFF
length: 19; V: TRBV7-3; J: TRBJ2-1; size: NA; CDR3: CASSLTGTSGMGYYNEQFF
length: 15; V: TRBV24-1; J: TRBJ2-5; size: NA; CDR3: CATSGGTWCQETQYF
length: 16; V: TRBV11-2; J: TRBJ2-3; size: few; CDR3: CASSSIAGGGTDTQYF
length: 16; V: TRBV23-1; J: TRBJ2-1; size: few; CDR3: CASCLAAGSLGDEQFF
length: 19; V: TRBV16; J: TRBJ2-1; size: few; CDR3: CASSQSGRGVGGSYNEQFF
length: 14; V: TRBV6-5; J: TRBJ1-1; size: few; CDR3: CASSYSADNTEAFF
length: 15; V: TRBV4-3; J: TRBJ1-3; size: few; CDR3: CASSQEKVSGNTIYF
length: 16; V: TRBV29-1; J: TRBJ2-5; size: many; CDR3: CSVAGTSRGFSETQYF
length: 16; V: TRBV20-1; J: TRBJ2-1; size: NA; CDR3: CSARGLGGFSYNEQFF
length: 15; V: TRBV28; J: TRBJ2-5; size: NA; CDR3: CASRTLAGLQETQYF
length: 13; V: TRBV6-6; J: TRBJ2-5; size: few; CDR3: CASSVTGGETQYF
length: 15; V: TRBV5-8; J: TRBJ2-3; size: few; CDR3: CASSLRQSFTDTQYF
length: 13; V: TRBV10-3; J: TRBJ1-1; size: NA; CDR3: CAISSDRNTEAFF
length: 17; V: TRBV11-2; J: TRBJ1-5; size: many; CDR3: CASSLSDVGNSNQPQHF
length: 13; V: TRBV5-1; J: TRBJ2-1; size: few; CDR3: CASSADGESEQFF
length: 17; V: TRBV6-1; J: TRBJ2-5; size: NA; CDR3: CASSTWLAGELGETQYF
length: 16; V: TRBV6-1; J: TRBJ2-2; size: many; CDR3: CASGSFSGVYTGELFF
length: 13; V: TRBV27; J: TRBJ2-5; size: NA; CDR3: CASSSEALETQYF
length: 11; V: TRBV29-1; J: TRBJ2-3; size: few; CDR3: CSGQEMDTQYF
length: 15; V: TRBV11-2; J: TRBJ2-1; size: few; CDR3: CASSLDYLTYNEQFF
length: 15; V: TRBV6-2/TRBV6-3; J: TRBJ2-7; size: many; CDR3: CASRTGEWGFDEQYF
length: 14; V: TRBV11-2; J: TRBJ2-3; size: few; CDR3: CASSPSGRAPTQYF
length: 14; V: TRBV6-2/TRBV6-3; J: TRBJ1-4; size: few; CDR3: CASSSPGQGEKLFF
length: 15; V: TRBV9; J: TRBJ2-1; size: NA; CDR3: CASSVESGGRNEQFF
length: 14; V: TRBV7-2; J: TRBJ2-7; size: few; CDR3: CASSLVFTGYEQYF
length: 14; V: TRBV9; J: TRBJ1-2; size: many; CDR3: CASSVGQGGWGYTF
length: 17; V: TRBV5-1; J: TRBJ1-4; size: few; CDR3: CASSLFGQGTTNEKLFF
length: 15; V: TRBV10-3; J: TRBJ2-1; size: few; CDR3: CAIRKIAGANNEQFF
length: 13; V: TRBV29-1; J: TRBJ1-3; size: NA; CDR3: CSDWDREGNTIYF
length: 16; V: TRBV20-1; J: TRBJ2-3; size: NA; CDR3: CSASGSGGGSTDTQYF